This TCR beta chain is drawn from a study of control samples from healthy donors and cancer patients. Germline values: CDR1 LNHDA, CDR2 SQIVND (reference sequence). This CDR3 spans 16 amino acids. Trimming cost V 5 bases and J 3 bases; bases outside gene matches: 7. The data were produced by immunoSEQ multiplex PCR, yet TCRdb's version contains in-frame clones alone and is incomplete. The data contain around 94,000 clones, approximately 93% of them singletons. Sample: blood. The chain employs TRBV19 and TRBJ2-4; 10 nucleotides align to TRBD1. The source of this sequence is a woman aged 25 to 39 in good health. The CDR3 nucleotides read TGTGCCAGTAGTGCTGACAGGGGGCGAAACAAAAACATTCAGTACTTC. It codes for CASSADRGRNKNIQYF. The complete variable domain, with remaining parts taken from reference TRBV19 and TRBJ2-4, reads DGGITQSPKYLFRKEGQNVTLSCEQNLNHDAMYWYRQDPGQGLRLIYYSQIVNDFQKGDIAEGYSVSREKKESFPLTVTSAQKNPTAFYLCASSADRGRNKNIQYFGAGTRLSVL.